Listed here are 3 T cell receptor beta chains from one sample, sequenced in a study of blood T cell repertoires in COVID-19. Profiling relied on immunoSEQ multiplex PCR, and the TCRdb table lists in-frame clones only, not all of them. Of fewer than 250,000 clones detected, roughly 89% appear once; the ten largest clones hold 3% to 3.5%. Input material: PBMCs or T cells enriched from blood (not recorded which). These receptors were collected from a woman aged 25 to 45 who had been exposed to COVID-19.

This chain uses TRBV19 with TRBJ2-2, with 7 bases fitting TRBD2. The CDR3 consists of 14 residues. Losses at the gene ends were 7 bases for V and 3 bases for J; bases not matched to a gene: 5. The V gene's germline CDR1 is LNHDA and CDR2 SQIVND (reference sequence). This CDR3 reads CASNHRGDTGELFF. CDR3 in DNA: TGTGCCAGTAACCACCGGGGGGACACCGGGGAGCTGTTTTTT.

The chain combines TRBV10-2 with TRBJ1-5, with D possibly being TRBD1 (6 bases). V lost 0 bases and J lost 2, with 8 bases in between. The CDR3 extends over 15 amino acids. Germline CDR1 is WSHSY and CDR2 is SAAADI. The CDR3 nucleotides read TGCGCCAGCAGTGAGTCGGGACACCGCAATCAGCCCCAGCATTTT. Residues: CASSESGHRNQPQHF.

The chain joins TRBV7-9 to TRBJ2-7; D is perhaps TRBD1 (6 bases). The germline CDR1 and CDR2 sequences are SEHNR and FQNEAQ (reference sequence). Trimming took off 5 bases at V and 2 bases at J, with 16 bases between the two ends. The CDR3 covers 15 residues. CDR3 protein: CASSPTDRFAYEQYF. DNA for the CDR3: TGTGCCAGCAGCCCCACTGACAGGTTTGCCTACGAGCAGTACTTC.